This TCR beta chain was sequenced in a study of T cell changes during pregnancy in multiple sclerosis. Using immunoSEQ multiplex PCR, the repertoire was profiled, and TCRdb retains in-frame clones only, with some absent. The sample consists of roughly 35,000 clones, 90% of them appearing once. The V gene's germline CDR1 is MRHNA and CDR2 SNTAGT. There are 16 residues in the CDR3. V lost 6 bases to trimming and J lost 1 base, with 17 bases between them. The TCR was taken from a female donor with multiple sclerosis, enrolled in a pregnancy study. The sequencing here drew on CD8+ T cells from peripheral blood mononuclear cells, taken before pregnancy. The rearrangement uses TRBV6-4 and TRBJ2-3, with D maybe TRBD2 (5 bases). This CDR3 reads CASSQRWSTGTDTQYF. The CDR3 coding sequence is TGTGCCAGCAGCCAGCGGTGGAGTACCGGCACAGATACGCAGTATTTT.